A selection of T cell receptor beta chains follows, all from one sample in a study of CD8 T cells in ankylosing spondylitis. TCRdb itself ran the 5' RACE reads through MiXCR, one entry per CDR3 protein. The sample shows 36,000 or so distinct CDR3 sequences, approximately 5.9% of them seen only once. The sequenced sample was blood, either unsorted or a sorted T cell fraction (not recorded which). The source of these receptors is a male donor with ankylosing spondylitis or in good health (not recorded which). Both conserved end residues are part of each CDR3. Each record gives: J gene, V gene, D gene, clone size, CDR3 DNA, CDR3 protein. D genes are given only for firm matches. The size entry gives once, few or many counts, or a class when the clone is expanded.

TRBJ2-3	TRBV29-1	TRBD1	many	TGCAGCGTTCCCGACCCGACAGGGGGCGGAGATACGCAGTATTTT	CSVPDPTGGGDTQYF
TRBJ2-2	TRBV29-1	TRBD2	many	TGCAGCGCCGGGACTAGGAGTACCGGGGAGCTGTTTTTT	CSAGTRSTGELFF
TRBJ1-2	TRBV5-1	TRBD1	many	TGCGCCAGCAGCCACGGGACAGTTTCGCCTAACTATGGCTACACCTTC	CASSHGTVSPNYGYTF
TRBJ2-7	TRBV19	TRBD1	many	TGTGCCAGTAGCAATCAGGGGGCCTCCTACGAGCAGTACTTC	CASSNQGASYEQYF
TRBJ1-2	TRBV28	.	many	TGTGCCAGCAGCGAGGAGCGCGGCTACACCTTC	CASSEERGYTF
TRBJ2-3	TRBV24-1	.	many	TGTGCCACCAGTGATTTAGGACAGCCGACTGATACGCAGTATTTT	CATSDLGQPTDTQYF
TRBJ1-6	TRBV7-6	.	many	TGTGCCAGCAGCTTAGGTTCTGGCCGAGGGAATAATTCACCCCTCCACTTT	CASSLGSGRGNNSPLHF
TRBJ2-1	TRBV29-1	TRBD1	many	TGCAGCGTTGTTGGGACAGCACTATACAATGAGCAGTTCTTC	CSVVGTALYNEQFF
TRBJ2-3	TRBV5-1	TRBD2	many	TGCGCCAGCAGCTTTGGACTAGCGGACAGCACAGATACGCAGTATTTT	CASSFGLADSTDTQYF
TRBJ1-4	TRBV5-1	.	many	TGCGCCACTAAACCCGGGACAACTAATGAAAAACTGTTTTTT	CATKPGTTNEKLFF
TRBJ1-5	TRBV25-1	.	many	TGTGCCAGCTGCGAAAGTGGGGCTAATCAGCCCCAGCATTTT	CASCESGANQPQHF
TRBJ1-6	TRBV2	TRBD1	many	TGTGCCAGCATCGTTAAAGGGGGCAGGTCACCCCTCCACTTT	CASIVKGGRSPLHF